In this sample, the clone carrying this T cell receptor (beta chain) turned up many times. Each CDR3 protein gets one entry after TCRdb re-called the reads with MiXCR. The sample has about 63,000 distinct CDR3 sequences; approximately 21% are singletons. Trimming removed 0 bases at V and 0 bases at J, with 5 bases between. The length of the CDR3 is 15 residues. From germline, CDR1 is LNHNV and CDR2 YYDKDF (reference sequence). The sample comes from a study of lung T cells in sarcoidosis with Löfgren's syndrome. V and J are TRBV15 and TRBJ2-2, with D hard to call. Material for sequencing was CD4+ T cells from PBMCs. The receptor's source is a human donor with sarcoidosis (Löfgren's syndrome or another form), or a control subject (not recorded which). In nucleotides, the CDR3 is TGTGCCACCAGCAGAGAACGGACGAACACCGGGGAGCTGTTTTTT. Its translation: CATSRERTNTGELFF.